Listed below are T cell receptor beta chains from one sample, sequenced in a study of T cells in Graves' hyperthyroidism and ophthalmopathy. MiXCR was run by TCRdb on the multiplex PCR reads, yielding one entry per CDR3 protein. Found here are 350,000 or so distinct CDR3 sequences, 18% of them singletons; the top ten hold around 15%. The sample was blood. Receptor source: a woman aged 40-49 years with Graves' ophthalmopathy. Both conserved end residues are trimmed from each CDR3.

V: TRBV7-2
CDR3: ASSSSLLAGPGGTQY

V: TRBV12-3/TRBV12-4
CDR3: ASSRWTGSGELF

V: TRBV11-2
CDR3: ASIKTGFQETQY

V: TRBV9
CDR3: ASSADLRANTGEPF

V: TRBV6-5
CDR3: ASSSGQGSQPQH

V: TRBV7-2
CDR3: ASSLNANQPQH

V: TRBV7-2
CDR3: ASSLSGQGVYEQY

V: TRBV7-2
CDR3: ASSPKGVGTEAF

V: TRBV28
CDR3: ASSTGGSSTEAF

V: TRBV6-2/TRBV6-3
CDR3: ASSYAYPAGTQPYEQY

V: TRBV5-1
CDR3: ASRKDSGANVLT

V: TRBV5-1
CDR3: ASSDTGEAAT

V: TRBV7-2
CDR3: ASSLQGTANYGYT

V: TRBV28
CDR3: ASGNRDRETQY

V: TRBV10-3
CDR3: AISGGDNQETQY

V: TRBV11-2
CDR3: ASSNSRDYEQY

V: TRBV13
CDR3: ASSPGRYTGELF

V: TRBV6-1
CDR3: ASRPTVGAGNTIY

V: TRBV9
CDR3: ASSVVAGSYEQY

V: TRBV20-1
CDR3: SASGTSYEQY

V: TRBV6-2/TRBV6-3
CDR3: ASSYRTGGSGNTIY

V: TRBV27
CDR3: ASSLLGAIETQY

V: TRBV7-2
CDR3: ASSPDASKQF

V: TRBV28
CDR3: ASSSPRGGLRQETQY

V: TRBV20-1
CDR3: SGRRGVSSGNTIY